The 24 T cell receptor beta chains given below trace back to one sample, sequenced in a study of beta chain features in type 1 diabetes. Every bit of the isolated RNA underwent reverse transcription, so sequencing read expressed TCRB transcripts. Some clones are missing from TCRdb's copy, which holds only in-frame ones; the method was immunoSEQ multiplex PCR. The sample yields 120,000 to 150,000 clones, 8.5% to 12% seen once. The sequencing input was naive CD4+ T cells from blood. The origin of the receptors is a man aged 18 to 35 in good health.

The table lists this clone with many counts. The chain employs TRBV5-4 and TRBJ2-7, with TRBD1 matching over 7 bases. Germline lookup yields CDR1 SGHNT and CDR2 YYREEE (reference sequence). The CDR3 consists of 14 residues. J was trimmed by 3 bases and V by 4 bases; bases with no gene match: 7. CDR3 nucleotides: TGTGCCAGCAGCATGGGACAGAATATCTACGAGCAGTACTTC. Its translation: CASSMGQNIYEQYF.

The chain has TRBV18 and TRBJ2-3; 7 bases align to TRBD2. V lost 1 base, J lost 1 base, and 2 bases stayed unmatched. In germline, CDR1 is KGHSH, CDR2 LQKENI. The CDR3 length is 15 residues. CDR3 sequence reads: CASSPRRGGTDTQYF. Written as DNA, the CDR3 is TGTGCCAGCTCACCACGTCGGGGGGGCACAGATACGCAGTATTTT.

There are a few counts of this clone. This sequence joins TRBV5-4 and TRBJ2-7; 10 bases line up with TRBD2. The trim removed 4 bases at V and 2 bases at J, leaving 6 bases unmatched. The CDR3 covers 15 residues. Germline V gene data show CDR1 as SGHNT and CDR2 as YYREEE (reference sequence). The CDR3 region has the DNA TGTGCCAGCAGCCAACTAGCGGGGTCTACCTACGAGCAGTACTTC. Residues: CASSQLAGSTYEQYF.

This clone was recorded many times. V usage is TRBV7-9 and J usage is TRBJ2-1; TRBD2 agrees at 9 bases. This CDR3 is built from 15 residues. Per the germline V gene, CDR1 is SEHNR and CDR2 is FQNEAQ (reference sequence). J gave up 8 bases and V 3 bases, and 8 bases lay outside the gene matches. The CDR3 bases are TGTGCCAGCAGCTTTGCGGGGGGGCCTGTGTATGAGCAGTTCTTC. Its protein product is CASSFAGGPVYEQFF.

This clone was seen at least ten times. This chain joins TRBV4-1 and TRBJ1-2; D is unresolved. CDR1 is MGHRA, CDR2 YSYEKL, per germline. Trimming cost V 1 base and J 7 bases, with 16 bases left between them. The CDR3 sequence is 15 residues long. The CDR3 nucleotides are TGCGCCAGCAGCCAAGTCACGGGGAATACGGGTGGCTACACCTTC. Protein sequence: CASSQVTGNTGGYTF.

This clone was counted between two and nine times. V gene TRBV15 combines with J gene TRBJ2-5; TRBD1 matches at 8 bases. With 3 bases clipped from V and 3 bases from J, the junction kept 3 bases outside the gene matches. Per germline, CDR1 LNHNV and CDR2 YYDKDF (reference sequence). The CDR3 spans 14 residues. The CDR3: CATSRDRAKETQYF. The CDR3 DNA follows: TGTGCCACCAGCAGGGACAGGGCGAAAGAGACCCAGTACTTC.

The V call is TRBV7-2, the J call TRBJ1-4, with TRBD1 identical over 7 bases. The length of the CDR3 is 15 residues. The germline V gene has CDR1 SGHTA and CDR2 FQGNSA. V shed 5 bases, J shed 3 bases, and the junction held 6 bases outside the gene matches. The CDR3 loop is CASSTQGVANEKLFF. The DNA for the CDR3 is TGTGCCAGCAGCACGCAGGGGGTGGCTAATGAAAAACTGTTTTTT.

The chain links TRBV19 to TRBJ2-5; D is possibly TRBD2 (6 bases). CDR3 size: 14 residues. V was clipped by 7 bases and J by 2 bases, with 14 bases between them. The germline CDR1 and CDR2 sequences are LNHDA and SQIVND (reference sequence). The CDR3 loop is CASNRGVIQETQYF. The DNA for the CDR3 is TGTGCCAGTAACCGCGGGGTAATACAAGAGACCCAGTACTTC.

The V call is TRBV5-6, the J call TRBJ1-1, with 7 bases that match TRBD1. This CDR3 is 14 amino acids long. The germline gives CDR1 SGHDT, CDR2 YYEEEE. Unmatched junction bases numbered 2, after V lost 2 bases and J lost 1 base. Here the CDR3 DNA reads TGTGCCAGCAGCTTAGGACAGGAGAACACTGAAGCTTTCTTT. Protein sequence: CASSLGQENTEAFF.

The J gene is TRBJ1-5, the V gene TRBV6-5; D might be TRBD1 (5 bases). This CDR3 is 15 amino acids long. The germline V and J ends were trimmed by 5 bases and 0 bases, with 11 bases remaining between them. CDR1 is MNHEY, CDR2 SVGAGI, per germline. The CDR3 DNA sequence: TGTGCCAGCAGTCACGGACAAGGTAGCAATCAGCCCCAGCATTTT. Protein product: CASSHGQGSNQPQHF.

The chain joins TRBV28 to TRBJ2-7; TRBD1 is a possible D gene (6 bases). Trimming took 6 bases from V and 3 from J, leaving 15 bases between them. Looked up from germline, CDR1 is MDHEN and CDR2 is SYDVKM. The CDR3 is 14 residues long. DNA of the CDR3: TGTGCCAGCAGCTCCGCCGGGACACTCTACGAGCAGTACTTC. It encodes CASSSAGTLYEQYF.

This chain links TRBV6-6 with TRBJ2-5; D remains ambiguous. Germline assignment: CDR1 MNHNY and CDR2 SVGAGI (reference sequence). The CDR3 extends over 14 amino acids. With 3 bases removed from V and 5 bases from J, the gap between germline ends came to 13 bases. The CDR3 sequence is CASSYSQVTETQYF. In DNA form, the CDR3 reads TGTGCCAGCAGTTATAGTCAAGTCACGGAGACCCAGTACTTC.

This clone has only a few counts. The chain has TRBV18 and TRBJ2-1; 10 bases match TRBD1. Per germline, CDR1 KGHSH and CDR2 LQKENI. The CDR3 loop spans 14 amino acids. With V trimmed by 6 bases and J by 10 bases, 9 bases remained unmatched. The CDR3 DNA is TGTGCCAGCTCCGCCGGGACAGGGGTACAGGAGCAGTTCTTC. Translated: CASSAGTGVQEQFF. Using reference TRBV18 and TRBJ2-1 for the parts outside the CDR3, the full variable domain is NAGVMQNPRHLVRRRGQEARLRCSPMKGHSHVYWYRQLPEEGLKFMVYLQKENIIDESGMPKERFSAEFPKEGPSILRIQQVVRGDSAAYFCASSAGTGVQEQFFGPGTRLTVL.

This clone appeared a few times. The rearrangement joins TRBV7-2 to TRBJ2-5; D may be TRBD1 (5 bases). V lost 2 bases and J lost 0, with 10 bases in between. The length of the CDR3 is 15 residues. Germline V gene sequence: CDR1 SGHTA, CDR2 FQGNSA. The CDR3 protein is CASSLRSGNQETQYF. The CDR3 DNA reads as TGTGCCAGCAGCTTAAGGTCAGGGAACCAAGAGACCCAGTACTTC.

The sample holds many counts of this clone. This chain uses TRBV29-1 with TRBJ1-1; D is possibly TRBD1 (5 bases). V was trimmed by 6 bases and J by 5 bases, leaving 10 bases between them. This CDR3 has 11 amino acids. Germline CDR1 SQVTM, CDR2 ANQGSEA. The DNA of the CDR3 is TGCAGCGTGGGGGGGTGGACTGAAGCTTTCTTT. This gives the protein CSVGGWTEAFF.

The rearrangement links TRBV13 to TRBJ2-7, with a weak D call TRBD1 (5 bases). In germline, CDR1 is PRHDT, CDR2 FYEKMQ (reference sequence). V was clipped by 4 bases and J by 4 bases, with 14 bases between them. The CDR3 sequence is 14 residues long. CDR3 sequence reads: CASSSSPNRYEQYF. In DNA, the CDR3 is TGTGCCAGCAGCTCATCCCCCAACAGGTACGAGCAGTACTTC.

This CDR3 reads CASSAGQPNTGELFF. CDR3 bases: TGCGCCAGCAGCGCGGGACAGCCGAACACCGGGGAGCTGTTTTTT. This rearrangement joins TRBV5-1 to TRBJ2-2, with D possibly being TRBD1 (7 bases). Trimming removed 4 bases from V and 0 bases from J, with 10 bases in between. The CDR3 spans 15 residues. From germline, CDR1 is SGHRS and CDR2 YFSETQ. Complete variable domain (other parts from reference TRBV5-1 and TRBJ2-2): KAGVTQTPRYLIKTRGQQVTLSCSPISGHRSVSWYQQTPGQGLQFLFEYFSETQRNKGNFPGRFSGRQFSNSRSEMNVSTLELGDSALYLCASSAGQPNTGELFFGEGSRLTVL.

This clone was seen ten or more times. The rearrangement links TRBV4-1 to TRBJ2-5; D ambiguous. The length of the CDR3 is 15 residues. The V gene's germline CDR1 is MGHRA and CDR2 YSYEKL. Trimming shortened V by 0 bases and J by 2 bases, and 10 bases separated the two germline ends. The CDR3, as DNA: TGCGCCAGCAGCCAAGATTTCAGGCCGCAAGAGACCCAGTACTTC. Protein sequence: CASSQDFRPQETQYF.

For the CDR3, the DNA is TGCGCCAGCAGCTTGGAGCGGCCGAACACCGGGGAGCTGTTTTTT. It is translated as CASSLERPNTGELFF. This sequence joins TRBV5-1 and TRBJ2-2, with D possibly being TRBD2 (5 bases). The germline CDR1 and CDR2 sequences are SGHRS and YFSETQ. The CDR3 extends over 15 amino acids. Trimming removed 0 bases at V and 0 bases at J, with 6 bases between.

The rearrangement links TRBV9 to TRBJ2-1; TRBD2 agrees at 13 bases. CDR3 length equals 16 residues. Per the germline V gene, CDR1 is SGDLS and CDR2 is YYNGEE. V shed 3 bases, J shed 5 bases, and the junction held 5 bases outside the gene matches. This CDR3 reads CASSARLAGGNNEQFF. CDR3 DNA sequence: TGTGCCAGCAGCGCCAGACTAGCGGGGGGTAACAATGAGCAGTTCTTC.

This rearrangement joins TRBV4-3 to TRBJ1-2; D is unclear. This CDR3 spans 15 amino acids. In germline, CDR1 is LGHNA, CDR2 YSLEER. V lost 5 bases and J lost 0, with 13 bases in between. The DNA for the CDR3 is TGCGCCAGCAGCGCGAGGTTCGCCTCTAACTATGGCTACACCTTC. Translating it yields CASSARFASNYGYTF.

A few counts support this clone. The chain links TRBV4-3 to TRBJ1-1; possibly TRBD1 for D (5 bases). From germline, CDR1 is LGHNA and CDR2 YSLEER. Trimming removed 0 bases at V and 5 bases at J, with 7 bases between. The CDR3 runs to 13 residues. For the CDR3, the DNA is TGCGCCAGCAGCCAAGATAGGGGAACTGAAGCTTTCTTT. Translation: CASSQDRGTEAFF.

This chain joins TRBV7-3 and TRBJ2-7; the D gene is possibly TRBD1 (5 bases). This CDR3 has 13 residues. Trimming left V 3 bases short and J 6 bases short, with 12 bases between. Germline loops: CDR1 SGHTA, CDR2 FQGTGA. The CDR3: CASSFQSGSEQYF. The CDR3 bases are TGTGCCAGCAGCTTCCAGTCAGGGTCCGAGCAGTACTTC.

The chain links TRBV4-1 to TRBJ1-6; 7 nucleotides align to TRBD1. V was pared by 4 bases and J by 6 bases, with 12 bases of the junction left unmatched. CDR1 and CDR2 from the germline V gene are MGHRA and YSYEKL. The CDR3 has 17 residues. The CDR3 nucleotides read TGCGCCAGCAGCCCGGGGACAGTCCGTTGGGGTAATTCACCCCTCCACTTT. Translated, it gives CASSPGTVRWGNSPLHF.